This T cell receptor (beta chain) was recovered during a study of OX40 agonist ivuxolimab in advanced cancers. The study, taken as a whole, reports: Clonal expansion in partial responders at 0.1-3.0 mg/kg ranked among the lowest.

This clone showed up just once. Its specificity is not known. Clones were sequenced by immunoSEQ multiplex PCR, and TCRdb holds only the in-frame ones, with some missing. This repertoire shows around 76,000 clones, 75% to 90% found once; its top ten account for roughly 3%. Here the sequenced sample was CD4+ or CD8+ T cells sorted from blood, taken in a trial of the OX40 agonist ivuxolimab. The clonotype originates from an adult with an advanced solid tumor such as melanoma, head and neck, liver or kidney cancer.

DNA of the CDR3: TGTGCCAGCAGTTACTCTAAGGGGAGGGGTGGCTACACCTTC. Translated: CASSYSKGRGGYTF. The chain joins TRBV6-5 to TRBJ1-2, with a weak D call TRBD1 (5 bases). Deletions cut 0 bases from V and 7 bases from J, with 12 bases between. This CDR3 spans 14 amino acids. Germline CDR1 is MNHEY and CDR2 is SVGAGI.